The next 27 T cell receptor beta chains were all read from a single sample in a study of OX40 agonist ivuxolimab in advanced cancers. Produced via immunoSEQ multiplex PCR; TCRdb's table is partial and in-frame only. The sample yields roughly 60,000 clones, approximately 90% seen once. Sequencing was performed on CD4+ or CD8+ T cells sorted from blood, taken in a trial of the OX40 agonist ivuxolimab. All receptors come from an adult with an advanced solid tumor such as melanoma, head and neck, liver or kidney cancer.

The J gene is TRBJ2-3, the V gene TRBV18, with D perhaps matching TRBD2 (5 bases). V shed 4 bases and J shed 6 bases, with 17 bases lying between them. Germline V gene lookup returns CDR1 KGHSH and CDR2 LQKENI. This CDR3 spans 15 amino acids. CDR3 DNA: TGTGCCAGCTCACAAATACACGCGTCTAGCGATACGCAGTATTTT. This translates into CASSQIHASSDTQYF.

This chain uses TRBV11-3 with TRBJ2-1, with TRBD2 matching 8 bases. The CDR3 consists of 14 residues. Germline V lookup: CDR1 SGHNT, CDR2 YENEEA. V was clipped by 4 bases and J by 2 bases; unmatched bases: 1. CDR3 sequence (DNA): TGTGCCAGCAGCTCGGGACTAGCCTACAATGAGCAGTTCTTC. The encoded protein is CASSSGLAYNEQFF.

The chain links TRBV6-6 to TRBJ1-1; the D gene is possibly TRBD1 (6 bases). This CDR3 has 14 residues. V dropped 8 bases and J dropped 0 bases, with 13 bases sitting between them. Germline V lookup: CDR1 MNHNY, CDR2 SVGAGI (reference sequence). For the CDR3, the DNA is TGTGCCAGCTGCAGGGGACTTATGAACACTGAAGCTTTCTTT. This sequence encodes CASCRGLMNTEAFF.

The CDR3 region has the DNA TGTGCCACCAGCCCGGACGGGAGCAATCAGCCCCAGCATTTT. This codes for CATSPDGSNQPQHF. V usage is TRBV15 and J usage is TRBJ1-5; D remains unclear. The CDR3 covers 14 residues. Between the trimmed V and J ends, which lost 5 bases and 1 base, there was a span of 9 bases. Germline assignment: CDR1 LNHNV and CDR2 YYDKDF (reference sequence).

In DNA, the CDR3 is TGTGCCAGCGGGCCGAACACCGGGGAGCTGTTTTTT. Amino acids: CASGPNTGELFF. The chain carries TRBV11-2 and TRBJ2-2; no clear D gene. Germline V lookup: CDR1 SGHAT, CDR2 FQNNGV. The V gene lost 8 bases and the J gene lost 0 bases, with 4 bases spanning the gap. The CDR3 spans 12 residues.

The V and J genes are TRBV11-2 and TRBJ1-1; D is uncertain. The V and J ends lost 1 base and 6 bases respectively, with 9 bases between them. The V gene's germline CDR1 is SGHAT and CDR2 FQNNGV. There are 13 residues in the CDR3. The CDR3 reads CASSLGFVSEAFF. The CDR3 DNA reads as TGTGCCAGCAGCTTAGGATTTGTGTCTGAAGCTTTCTTT.

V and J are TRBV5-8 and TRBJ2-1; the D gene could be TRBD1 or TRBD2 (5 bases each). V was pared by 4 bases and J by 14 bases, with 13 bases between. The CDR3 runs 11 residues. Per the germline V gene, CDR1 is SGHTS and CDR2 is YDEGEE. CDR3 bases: TGTGCCAGCAGCCCCCGGGGCTCGGAGTTCTTC. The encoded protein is CASSPRGSEFF.

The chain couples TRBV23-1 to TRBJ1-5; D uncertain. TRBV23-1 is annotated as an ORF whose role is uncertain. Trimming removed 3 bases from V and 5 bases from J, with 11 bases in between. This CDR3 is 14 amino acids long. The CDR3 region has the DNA TGCGCCAGCAGTCAGGTCTCTGGGTATCAGCCCCAGCATTTT. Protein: CASSQVSGYQPQHF.

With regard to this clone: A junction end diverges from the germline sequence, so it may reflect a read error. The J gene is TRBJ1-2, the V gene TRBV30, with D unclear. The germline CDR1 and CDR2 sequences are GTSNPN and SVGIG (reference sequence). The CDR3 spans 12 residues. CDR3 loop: CAWSVTGTGYAF. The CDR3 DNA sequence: TGTGCCTGGAGTGTAACGGGCACCGGCTACGCCTTC.

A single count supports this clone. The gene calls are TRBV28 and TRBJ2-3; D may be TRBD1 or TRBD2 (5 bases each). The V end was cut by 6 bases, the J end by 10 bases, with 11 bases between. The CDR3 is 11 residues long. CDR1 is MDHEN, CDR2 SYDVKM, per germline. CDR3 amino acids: CASSRRDAQYF. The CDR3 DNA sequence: TGTGCCAGCAGCCGCCGGGACGCGCAGTATTTT.

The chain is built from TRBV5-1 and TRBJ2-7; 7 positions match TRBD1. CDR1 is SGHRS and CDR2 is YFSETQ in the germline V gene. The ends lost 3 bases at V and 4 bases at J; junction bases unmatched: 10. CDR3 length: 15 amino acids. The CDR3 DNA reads TGCGCCAGCAGCTACTTTACGGACAGGACATACGAGCAGTACTTC. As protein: CASSYFTDRTYEQYF.

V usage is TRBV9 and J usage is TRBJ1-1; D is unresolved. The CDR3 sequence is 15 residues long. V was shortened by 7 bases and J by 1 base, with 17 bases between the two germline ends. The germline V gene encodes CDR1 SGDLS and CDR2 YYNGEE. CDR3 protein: CASGKEQLSNTEAFF. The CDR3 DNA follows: TGTGCCAGCGGAAAGGAGCAGCTATCGAACACTGAAGCTTTCTTT.

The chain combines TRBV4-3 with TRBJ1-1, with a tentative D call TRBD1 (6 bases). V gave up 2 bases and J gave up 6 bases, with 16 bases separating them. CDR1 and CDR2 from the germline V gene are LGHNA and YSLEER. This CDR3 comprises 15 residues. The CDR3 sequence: CASSQMDSSASEAFF. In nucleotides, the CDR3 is TGCGCCAGCAGCCAAATGGACAGTTCTGCGTCTGAAGCTTTCTTT.

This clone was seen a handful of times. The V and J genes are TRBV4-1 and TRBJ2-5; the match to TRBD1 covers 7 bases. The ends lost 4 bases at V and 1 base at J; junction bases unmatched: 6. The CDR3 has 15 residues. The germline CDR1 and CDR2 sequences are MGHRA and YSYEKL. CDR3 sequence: CASSRNRGPQETQYF. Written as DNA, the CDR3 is TGCGCCAGCAGCCGAAACAGGGGACCCCAAGAGACCCAGTACTTC.

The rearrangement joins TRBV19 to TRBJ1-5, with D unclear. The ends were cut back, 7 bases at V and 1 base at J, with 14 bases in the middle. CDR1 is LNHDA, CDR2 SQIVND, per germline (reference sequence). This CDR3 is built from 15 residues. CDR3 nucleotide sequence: TGTGCCAGTAAAGGTCGCGGGGTGAGCAATCAGCCCCAGCATTTT. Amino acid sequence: CASKGRGVSNQPQHF.

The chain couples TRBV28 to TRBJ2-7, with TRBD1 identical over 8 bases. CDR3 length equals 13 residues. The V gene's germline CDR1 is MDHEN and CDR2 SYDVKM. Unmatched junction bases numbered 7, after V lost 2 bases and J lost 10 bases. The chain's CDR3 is CASSLPRTGRQYF. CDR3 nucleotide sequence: TGTGCCAGCAGTTTACCCAGGACAGGGCGACAGTACTTC.

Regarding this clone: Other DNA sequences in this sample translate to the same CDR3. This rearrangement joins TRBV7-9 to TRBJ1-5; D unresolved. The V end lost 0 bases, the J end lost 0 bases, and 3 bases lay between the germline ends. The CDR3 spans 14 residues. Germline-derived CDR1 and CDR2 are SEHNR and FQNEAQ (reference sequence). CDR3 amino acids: CASSLADSNQPQHF. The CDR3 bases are TGTGCCAGCAGCTTAGCGGATAGCAATCAGCCCCAGCATTTT.

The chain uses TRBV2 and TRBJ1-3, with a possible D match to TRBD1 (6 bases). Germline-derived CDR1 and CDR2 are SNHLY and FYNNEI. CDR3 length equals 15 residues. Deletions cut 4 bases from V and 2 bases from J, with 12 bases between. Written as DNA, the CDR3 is TGTGCCAGCAGTGCCGAACAGGGCCCTGGAAACACCATATATTTT. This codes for CASSAEQGPGNTIYF.

CDR3 sequence (DNA): TGTGCCAGCAGAAAATTCGGGGTGAACTATGGCTACACCTTC. This sequence encodes CASRKFGVNYGYTF. This chain connects TRBV6-5 to TRBJ1-2, with no clear D. Looked up from germline, CDR1 is MNHEY and CDR2 is SVGAGI. This CDR3 is built from 14 residues. V lost 6 bases and J lost 2, with 13 bases in between.

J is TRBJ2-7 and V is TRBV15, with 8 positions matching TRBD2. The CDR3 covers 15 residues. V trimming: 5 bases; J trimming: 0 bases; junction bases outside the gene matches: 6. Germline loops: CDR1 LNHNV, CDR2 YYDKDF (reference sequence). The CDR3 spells CATSRGSGSSYEQYF. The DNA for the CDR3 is TGTGCCACCAGCCGGGGAAGCGGGAGCTCCTACGAGCAGTACTTC.

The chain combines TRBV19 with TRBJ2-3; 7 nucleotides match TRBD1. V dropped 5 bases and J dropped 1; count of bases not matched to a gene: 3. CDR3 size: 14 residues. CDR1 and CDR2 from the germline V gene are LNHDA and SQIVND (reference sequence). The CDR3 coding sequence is TGTGCCAGTAGTTTTGGACAGGGCACAGATACGCAGTATTTT. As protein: CASSFGQGTDTQYF. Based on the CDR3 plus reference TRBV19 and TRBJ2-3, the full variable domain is DGGITQSPKYLFRKEGQNVTLSCEQNLNHDAMYWYRQDPGQGLRLIYYSQIVNDFQKGDIAEGYSVSREKKESFPLTVTSAQKNPTAFYLCASSFGQGTDTQYFGPGTRLTVL.

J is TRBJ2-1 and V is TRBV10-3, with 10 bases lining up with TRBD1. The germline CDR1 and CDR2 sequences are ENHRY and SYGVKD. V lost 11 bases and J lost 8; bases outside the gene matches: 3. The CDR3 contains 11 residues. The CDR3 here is CAVTGGHEQFF. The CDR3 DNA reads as TGTGCCGTGACAGGGGGCCATGAGCAGTTCTTC.

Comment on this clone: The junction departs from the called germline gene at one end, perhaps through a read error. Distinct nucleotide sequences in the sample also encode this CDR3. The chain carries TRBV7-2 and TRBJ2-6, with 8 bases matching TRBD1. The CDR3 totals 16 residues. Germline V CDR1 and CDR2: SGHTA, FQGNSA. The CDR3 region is CASSLGTGSGANVLTF. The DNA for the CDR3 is TGTGCCAGCAGCTTAGGGACAGGGTCCGGGGCCAATGTCCTGACTTTC.

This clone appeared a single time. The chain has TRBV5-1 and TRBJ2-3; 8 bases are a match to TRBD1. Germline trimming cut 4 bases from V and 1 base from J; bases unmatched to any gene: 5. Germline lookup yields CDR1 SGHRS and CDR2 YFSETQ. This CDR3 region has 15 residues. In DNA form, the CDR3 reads TGCGCCAGCAGCGGACAGGGATGGGGCACAGATACGCAGTATTTT. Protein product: CASSGQGWGTDTQYF.

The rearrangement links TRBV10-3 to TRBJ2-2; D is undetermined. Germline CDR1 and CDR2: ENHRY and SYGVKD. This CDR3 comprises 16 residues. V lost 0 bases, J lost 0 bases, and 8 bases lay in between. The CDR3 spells CAISESGQANTGELFF. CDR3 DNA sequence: TGTGCCATCAGTGAGTCTGGTCAGGCGAACACCGGGGAGCTGTTTTTT.

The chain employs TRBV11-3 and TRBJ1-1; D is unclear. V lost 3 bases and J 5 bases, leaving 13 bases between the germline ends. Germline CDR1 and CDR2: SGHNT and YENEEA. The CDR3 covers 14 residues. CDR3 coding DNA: TGTGCCAGCAGCTTGCAGCGTTTGGGTACTGAAGCTTTCTTT. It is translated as CASSLQRLGTEAFF.

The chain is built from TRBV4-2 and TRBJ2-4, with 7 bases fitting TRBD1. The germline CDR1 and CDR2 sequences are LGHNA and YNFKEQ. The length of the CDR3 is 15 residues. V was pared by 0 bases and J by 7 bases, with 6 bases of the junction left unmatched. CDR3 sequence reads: CASSQERQGPNIQYF. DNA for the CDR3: TGTGCCAGCAGCCAAGAACGACAGGGTCCGAACATTCAGTACTTC.